This T cell receptor beta chain came from a study of shared clonotypes between healthy human individuals. It was CD45RO-negative cells, positively selected for CCR7, that made up naive CD8 cells, with terminally differentiated effector memory CD45RA+ cells excluded. Points from the study as a whole: Several donors had 5% to 6% of their naive CD4 clonotypes in common. It was only blood that was sampled, and tissue repertoires likely differ. Expectations were that clonotype sharing among donors would be affected by sequencing depth.

It was at deep level that the assay was run. Repertoires were generated with immunoSEQ multiplex PCR, while TCRdb's copy carries only in-frame clones and drops some. The top ten hold 1.2% of the sample, which has around 2,000,000 clones, over 85% seen once. Concerning this clone: Its antigen is not identified.

CDR3 size: 15 residues. Germline values: CDR1 MNHEY, CDR2 SMNVEV (reference sequence). Trimming left V 3 bases short and J 3 bases short, with 15 bases between. The specimen sequenced was naive CD8+ T cells sorted from blood. The chain is built from TRBV27 and TRBJ2-7; D tentatively reads TRBD1 or TRBD2 (5 bases each). This receptor was obtained from a man between 18 and 35 years old in good health. In DNA, the CDR3 is TGTGCCAGCAGTTTGGCCGGGGCTACCGACTACGAGCAGTACTTC. It translates to CASSLAGATDYEQYF.